These T cell receptor beta chains were read from a single sample in a study of shared clonotypes between healthy human individuals. Produced via immunoSEQ multiplex PCR; TCRdb's table is partial and in-frame only. The repertoire holds 170,000 or so clones, with 60% to 75% as singletons. The sample consisted of memory CD4+ T cells sorted from blood. The receptors stem from a man aged 25-45 years in good health. Each CDR3 is given with its conserved first and last residue. D genes are given only for firm matches. Rows give clone size only sometimes, using once, few, many, or a class for an expanded clone.

v_call,d_call,j_call,clone_size,cdr3_nt,cdr3_aa
TRBV2,-,TRBJ2-1,-,TGTGCCAGCAGTGAACGCGGGTATCATGAGCAGTTCTTC,CASSERGYHEQFF
TRBV27,-,TRBJ1-2,once,TGTGCCAGCAGTTTATTTGGGGGCGGTGGCTACACCTTC,CASSLFGGGGYTF
TRBV9,TRBD2,TRBJ2-1,-,TGTGCCAGCACTCAGAATAGCGGGGAGCTTAGTGAGCAGTTCTTC,CASTQNSGELSEQFF
TRBV11-2,-,TRBJ1-5,medium-sized,TGTGCCAGCAGCCTGGGATCGGGTAATCAGCCCCAGCATTTT,CASSLGSGNQPQHF
TRBV5-1,TRBD1,TRBJ1-1,-,TGCGCCAGCAGCTTGGGGGACAGGGATGACGCTTTCTTT,CASSLGDRDDAFF
TRBV5-5,-,TRBJ2-7,-,TGTGCCAGCAGTTCTCGGGACTTGGATGAGCAGTACTTC,CASSSRDLDEQYF
TRBV18,-,TRBJ2-3,-,TGTGCCAGCTCACCCCGGGATACGCAGTATTTT,CASSPRDTQYF
TRBV14,TRBD1,TRBJ2-5,-,TGTGCCAGCAGCCAAGAAGGGCAGGGGGAACGACTAGAGACCCAGTACTTC,CASSQEGQGERLETQYF
TRBV7-9,-,TRBJ2-1,-,TGTGCCAGCAGCTTAGGAACTAGGGGCAATGAGCAGTTCTTC,CASSLGTRGNEQFF
TRBV18,-,TRBJ1-5,-,TGTGCCAGCTCCCGGGACTTAGCCTATCAGCCCCAGCATTTT,CASSRDLAYQPQHF
TRBV7-9,TRBD1,TRBJ2-7,-,TGTGCCAGCAGCGGATGGGACAGCAACTACGAGCAGTACTTC,CASSGWDSNYEQYF
TRBV10-3,TRBD1,TRBJ1-1,few,TGTGCCATCAGTAAGGGGGCGGTAGCTTTCTTT,CAISKGAVAFF
TRBV2,-,TRBJ2-1,many,TGTGCCAGCAGTAGCTACAATGAGCAGTTCTTC,CASSSYNEQFF
TRBV7-2,-,TRBJ1-2,-,TGTGCCAGCAGCCGCGGGGGCTATGGCTACACCTTC,CASSRGGYGYTF
TRBV11-2,-,TRBJ2-7,-,TGTGCCAGCAGCTTAGATCTTAGGAAAAGCTACGAGCAGTACTTC,CASSLDLRKSYEQYF
TRBV29-1,-,TRBJ2-1,-,TGCAGCGTTGAGCTAACAGGGAGCTCCTACAATGAGCAGTTCTTC,CSVELTGSSYNEQFF
TRBV7-9,-,TRBJ2-1,many,TGTGCCAGCAGCCTCCCCGGGGGGCTCGGGCCCAATGAGCAGTTCTTC,CASSLPGGLGPNEQFF
TRBV19,-,TRBJ2-7,few,TGTGCCAGTAGTTACACGGGACTGGGCAACGAGCAGTACTTC,CASSYTGLGNEQYF
TRBV29-1,-,TRBJ2-2,-,TGCAGCGTACAGACAGGGACTGCGTGGACCGGGGAGCTGTTTTTT,CSVQTGTAWTGELFF
TRBV29-1,-,TRBJ2-3,once,TGCAGCGTTGGTAGGACCTCCTCGGCCGATACGCAGTATTTT,CSVGRTSSADTQYF
TRBV28,-,TRBJ2-1,-,TGTGCCAGCAGTACTCAGACTAGGGCAACACGTGAGCAGTTCTTC,CASSTQTRATREQFF
TRBV6-5,-,TRBJ2-2,-,TGTGCCAGCAGTGCAAACACCGGGGAGCTGTTTTTT,CASSANTGELFF
TRBV10-3,TRBD1,TRBJ1-2,few,TGTGCCATCATCGGGGACAGTACCTACACCTTC,CAIIGDSTYTF
TRBV5-5,-,TRBJ2-5,-,TGTGCCAGCAGCCAACGGACCCTTTGGGAGACCCAGTACTTC,CASSQRTLWETQYF
TRBV10-3,TRBD1,TRBJ2-7,few,TGTGCCATCAGTGAGTCGCGGACAGGGATATCGGGGTACGAGCAGTACTTC,CAISESRTGISGYEQYF
TRBV6-5,TRBD2,TRBJ2-5,few,TGTGCCAGCAGTTTGACTAGCGGGAGATCGGAGACCCAGTACTTC,CASSLTSGRSETQYF
TRBV11-2,-,TRBJ2-2,-,TGTGCCAGCAGTATTAATCCCACGAACACCGGGGAGCTGTTTTTT,CASSINPTNTGELFF
TRBV7-2,-,TRBJ1-1,few,TGTGCCAGCAGGGGCGTGGGGACTGAAGCTTTCTTT,CASRGVGTEAFF
TRBV29-1,TRBD1,TRBJ2-5,few,TGCAGCGTTAGACAGGGGCCAGAGACCCAGTACTTC,CSVRQGPETQYF
TRBV28,TRBD2,TRBJ2-7,-,TGTGCCAGCACTTCCTCGGGGGGAGGGCGAAAGCAGTACTTC,CASTSSGGGRKQYF
TRBV2,-,TRBJ1-1,-,TGTGCCAGCAGTGTACCGAACACTGAAGCTTTCTTT,CASSVPNTEAFF
TRBV6-1,-,TRBJ1-5,once,TGTGCCACCATTTTGGATAGCAATCAGCCCCAGCATTTT,CATILDSNQPQHF
TRBV6-5,-,TRBJ1-3,-,TGTGCCAGCAGACGGACGGCTGGAAACACCATATATTTT,CASRRTAGNTIYF
TRBV18,-,TRBJ1-4,few,TGTGCCAGCTCACCCGGGCAAGATGAAAAACTGTTTTTT,CASSPGQDEKLFF
TRBV30,-,TRBJ2-1,-,TGTGCCTGGAGTGCCTTAAAGGGGCAGTTCTTC,CAWSALKGQFF
TRBV4-1,TRBD1,TRBJ1-2,-,TGCGCCAGCAGCCAAATAACAGGGGGCTATGGCTACACCTTC,CASSQITGGYGYTF
TRBV28,-,TRBJ2-3,-,TGTGCCAGCTCTGATTTCCCAGATACGCAGTATTTT,CASSDFPDTQYF
TRBV4-3,TRBD1,TRBJ2-5,once,TGCGCCAGCAGCCAAGGGAACAGGGGAGAGACCCAGTACTTC,CASSQGNRGETQYF
TRBV11-2,-,TRBJ1-4,-,TGTGCCAGCAGCTTGTTATCCGGGGCTAATGAAAAACTGTTTTTT,CASSLLSGANEKLFF
TRBV7-7,TRBD2,TRBJ2-7,-,TGTGCCAGCAGCTTATTTCTAGCGGGAGTGGACGAGCAGTACTTC,CASSLFLAGVDEQYF
TRBV5-4,-,TRBJ2-3,-,TGTGCCAGCAGCTTGGACAGCGATACGCAGTATTTT,CASSLDSDTQYF
TRBV28,-,TRBJ1-5,-,TGTGCCAGCAGTTTTATCGGGGGTGGGAATCAGCCCCAGCATTTT,CASSFIGGGNQPQHF
TRBV15,-,TRBJ1-1,-,TGTGCCACCAGCAGAGGCAAACAGTCGTTGGCTTTCTTT,CATSRGKQSLAFF
TRBV5-1,-,TRBJ2-1,-,TGCGCCAGCAGCTTGGTCTCTGCCGGGGCCGGGAATGAGCAGTTCTTC,CASSLVSAGAGNEQFF
TRBV7-2,-,TRBJ2-2,-,TGTGCCAGCAGCTTAACGACTAGGGGGTCCGGGGAGCTGTTTTTT,CASSLTTRGSGELFF
TRBV27,-,TRBJ2-7,few,TGTGCCAGCAGTTTATGGGCGTCCTACGAGCAGTACTTC,CASSLWASYEQYF
TRBV7-6,-,TRBJ1-4,-,TGTGCCAGCAGCTTACTAGCAGCCGGTAATGAAAAACTGTTTTTT,CASSLLAAGNEKLFF
TRBV11-1,-,TRBJ2-7,-,TGTGCCAGCAGCTTACTCGGGGACAAATCCTACGAGCAGTACTTC,CASSLLGDKSYEQYF
TRBV6-6,-,TRBJ1-5,-,TGTGCCAGCAGTTATTCGGGGGTCCCGGATCAGCCCCAGCATTTT,CASSYSGVPDQPQHF
TRBV9,TRBD1,TRBJ1-1,few,TGTGCCAGCAGCGTAGGATCTACAGGGGGCCGGGAAGCTTTCTTT,CASSVGSTGGREAFF
TRBV2,TRBD1,TRBJ2-5,once,TGTGCCAGCAGTGGGGACAGGGTGAGAGAGACCCAGTACTTC,CASSGDRVRETQYF
TRBV7-9,TRBD2,TRBJ2-1,-,TGTGCCAGCAGCTTAGCTTCCCCACTAGCGACCCGGAGGGATGAGCAGTTCTTC,CASSLASPLATRRDEQFF
TRBV9,TRBD2,TRBJ2-3,few,TGTGCCAGCAGCCACGGGACTAGCGCCGATACGCAGTATTTT,CASSHGTSADTQYF
TRBV15,-,TRBJ1-2,few,TGTGCCACCAGCAGAGCTCGGACTCACTATGGCTACACCTTC,CATSRARTHYGYTF